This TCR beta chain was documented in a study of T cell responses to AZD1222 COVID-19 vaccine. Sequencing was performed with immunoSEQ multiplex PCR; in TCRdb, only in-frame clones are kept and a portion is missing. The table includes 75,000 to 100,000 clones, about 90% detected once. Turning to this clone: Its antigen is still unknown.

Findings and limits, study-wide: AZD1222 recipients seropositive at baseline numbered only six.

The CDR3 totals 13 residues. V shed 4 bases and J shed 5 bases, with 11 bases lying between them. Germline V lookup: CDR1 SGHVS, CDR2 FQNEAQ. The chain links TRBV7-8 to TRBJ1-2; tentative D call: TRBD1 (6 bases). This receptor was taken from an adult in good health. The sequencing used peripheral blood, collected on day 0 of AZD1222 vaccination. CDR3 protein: CASSSSGTYGYTF. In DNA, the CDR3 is TGTGCCAGCAGCTCGAGTGGGACATATGGCTACACCTTC.